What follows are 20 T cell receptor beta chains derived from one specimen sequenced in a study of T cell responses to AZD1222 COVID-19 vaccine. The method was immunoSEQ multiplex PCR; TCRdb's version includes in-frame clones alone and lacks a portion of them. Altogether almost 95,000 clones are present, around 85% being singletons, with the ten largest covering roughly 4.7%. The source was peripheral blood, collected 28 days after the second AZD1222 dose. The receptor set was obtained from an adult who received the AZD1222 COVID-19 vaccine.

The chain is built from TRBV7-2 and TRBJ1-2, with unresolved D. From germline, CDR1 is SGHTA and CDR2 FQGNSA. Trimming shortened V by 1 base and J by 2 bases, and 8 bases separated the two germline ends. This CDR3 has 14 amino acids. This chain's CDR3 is CASSLESGNYGYTF. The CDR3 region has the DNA TGTGCCAGCAGCTTAGAATCGGGAAACTATGGCTACACCTTC. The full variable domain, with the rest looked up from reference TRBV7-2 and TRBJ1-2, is GAGVSQSPSNKVTEKGKDVELRCDPISGHTALYWYRQSLGQGLEFLIYFQGNSAPDKSGLPSDRFSAERTGGSVSTLTIQRTQQEDSAVYLCASSLESGNYGYTFGSGTRLTVV.

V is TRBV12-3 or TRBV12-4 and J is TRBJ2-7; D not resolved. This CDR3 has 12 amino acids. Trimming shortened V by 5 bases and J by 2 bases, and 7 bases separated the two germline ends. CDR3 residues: CASSPWAYEQYF. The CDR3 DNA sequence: TGTGCCAGCAGTCCGTGGGCCTACGAGCAGTACTTC.

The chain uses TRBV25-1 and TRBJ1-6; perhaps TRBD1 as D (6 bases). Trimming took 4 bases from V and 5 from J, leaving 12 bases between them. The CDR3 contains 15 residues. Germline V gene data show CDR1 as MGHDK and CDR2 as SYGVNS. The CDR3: CASSGSDRNNSPLHF. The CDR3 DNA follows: TGTGCCAGCAGTGGATCGGACAGAAATAATTCACCCCTCCACTTT.

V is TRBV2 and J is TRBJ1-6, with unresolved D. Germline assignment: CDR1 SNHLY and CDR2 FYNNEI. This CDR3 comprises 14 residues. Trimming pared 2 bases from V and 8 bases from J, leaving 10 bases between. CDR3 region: CASSENPDHSPLHF. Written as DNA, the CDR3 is TGTGCCAGCAGTGAAAACCCGGACCATTCACCCCTCCACTTT.

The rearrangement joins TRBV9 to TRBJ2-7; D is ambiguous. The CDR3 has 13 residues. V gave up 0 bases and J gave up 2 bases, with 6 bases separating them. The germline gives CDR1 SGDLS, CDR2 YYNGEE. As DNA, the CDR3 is TGTGCCAGCAGCGTAGACGGTGCCTACGAGCAGTACTTC. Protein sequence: CASSVDGAYEQYF. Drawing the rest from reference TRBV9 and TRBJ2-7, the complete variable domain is DSGVTQTPKHLITATGQRVTLRCSPRSGDLSVYWYQQSLDQGLQFLIQYYNGEERAKGNILERFSAQQFPDLHSELNLSSLELGDSALYFCASSVDGAYEQYFGPGTRLTVT.

The CDR3 protein is CSVVGSSHSGNTIYF. The CDR3 DNA follows: TGCAGCGTTGTGGGCTCTTCTCACTCTGGAAACACCATATATTTT. The rearrangement links TRBV29-1 to TRBJ1-3; the D is unclear. The CDR3 has 15 amino acids. Germline V gene data show CDR1 as SQVTM and CDR2 as ANQGSEA. V was cut by 4 bases and J by 0 bases, with 13 bases left in between. The full variable domain, in which reference TRBV29-1 and TRBJ1-3 provide the parts outside the CDR3, is SAVISQKPSRDICQRGTSLTIQCQVDSQVTMMFWYRQQPGQSLTLIATANQGSEATYESGFVIDKFPISRPNLTFSTLTVSNMSPEDSSIYLCSVVGSSHSGNTIYFGEGSWLTVV.

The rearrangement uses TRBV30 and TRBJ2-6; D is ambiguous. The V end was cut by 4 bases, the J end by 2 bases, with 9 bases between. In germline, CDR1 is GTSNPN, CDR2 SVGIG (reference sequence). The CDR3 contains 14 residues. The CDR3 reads CAWKDFTGANVLTF. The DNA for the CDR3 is TGTGCCTGGAAAGATTTTACTGGGGCCAACGTCCTGACTTTC. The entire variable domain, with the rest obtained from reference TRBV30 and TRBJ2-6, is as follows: SQTIHQWPATLVQPVGSPLSLECTVEGTSNPNLYWYRQAAGRGLQLLFYSVGIGQISSEVPQNLSASRPQDRQFILSSKKLLLSDSGFYLCAWKDFTGANVLTFGAGSRLTVL.

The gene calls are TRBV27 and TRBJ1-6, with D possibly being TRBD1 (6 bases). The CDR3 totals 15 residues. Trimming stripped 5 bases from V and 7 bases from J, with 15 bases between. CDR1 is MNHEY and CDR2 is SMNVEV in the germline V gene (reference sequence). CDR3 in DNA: TGTGCCAGCAGTCCCCAGAACAGGGTCAATTCACCCCTCCACTTT. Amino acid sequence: CASSPQNRVNSPLHF.

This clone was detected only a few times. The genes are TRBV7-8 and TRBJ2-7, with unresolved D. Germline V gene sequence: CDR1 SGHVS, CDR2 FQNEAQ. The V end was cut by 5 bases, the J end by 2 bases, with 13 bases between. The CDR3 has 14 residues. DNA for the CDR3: TGTGCCAGCAGCGGCAATGGCGTCACCTACGAGCAGTACTTC. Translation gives CASSGNGVTYEQYF.

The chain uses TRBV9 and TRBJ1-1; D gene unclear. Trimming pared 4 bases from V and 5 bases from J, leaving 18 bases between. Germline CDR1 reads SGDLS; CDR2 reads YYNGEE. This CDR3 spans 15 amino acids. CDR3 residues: CASSPTPGSRTEAFF. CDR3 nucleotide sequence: TGTGCCAGCAGCCCTACCCCCGGATCCCGGACTGAAGCTTTCTTT.

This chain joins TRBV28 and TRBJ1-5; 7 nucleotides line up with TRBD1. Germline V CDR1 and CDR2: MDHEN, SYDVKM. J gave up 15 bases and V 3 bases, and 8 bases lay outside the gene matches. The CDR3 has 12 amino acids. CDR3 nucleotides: TGTGCCAGCAGTTTTTACGCAGGGGGTCTGCATTTT. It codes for CASSFYAGGLHF.

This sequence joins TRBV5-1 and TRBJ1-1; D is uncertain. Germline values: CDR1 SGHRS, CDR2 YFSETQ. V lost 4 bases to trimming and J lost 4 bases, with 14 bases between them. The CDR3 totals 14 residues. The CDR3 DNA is TGCGCCAGCAGCGGAGTCGCCCAAACCACTGAAGCTTTCTTT. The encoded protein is CASSGVAQTTEAFF.

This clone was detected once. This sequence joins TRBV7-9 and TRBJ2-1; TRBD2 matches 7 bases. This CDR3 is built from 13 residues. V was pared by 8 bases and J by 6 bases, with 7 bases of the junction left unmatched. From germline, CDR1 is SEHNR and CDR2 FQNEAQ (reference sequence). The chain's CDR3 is CASRLADRNEQFF. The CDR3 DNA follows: TGTGCCAGCCGGCTAGCGGACCGCAATGAGCAGTTCTTC.

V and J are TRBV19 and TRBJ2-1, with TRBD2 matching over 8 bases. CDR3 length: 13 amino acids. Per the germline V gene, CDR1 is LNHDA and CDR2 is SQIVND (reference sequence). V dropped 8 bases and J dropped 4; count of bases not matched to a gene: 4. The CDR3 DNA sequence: TGTGCCAGTTCTAGCGGGCCGTACAATGAGCAGTTCTTC. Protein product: CASSSGPYNEQFF.

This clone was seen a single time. The CDR3 DNA is TGTGCCAGCAGCCAAGCCTTGGGGGACAGGGGTCGCGAGCAGTACTTC. It translates to CASSQALGDRGREQYF. This sequence joins TRBV14 and TRBJ2-7; TRBD1 matches at 10 bases. V trimming: 1 base; J trimming: 6 bases; junction bases outside the gene matches: 9. The CDR3 sequence is 16 residues long. The germline V gene encodes CDR1 SGHDN and CDR2 FVKESK.

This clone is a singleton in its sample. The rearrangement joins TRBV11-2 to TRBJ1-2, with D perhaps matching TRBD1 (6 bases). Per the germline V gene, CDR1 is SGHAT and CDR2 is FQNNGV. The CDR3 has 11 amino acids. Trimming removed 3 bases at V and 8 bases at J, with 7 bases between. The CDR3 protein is CASSFRGGYTF. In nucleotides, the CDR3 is TGTGCCAGCAGCTTTAGGGGGGGCTACACCTTC.

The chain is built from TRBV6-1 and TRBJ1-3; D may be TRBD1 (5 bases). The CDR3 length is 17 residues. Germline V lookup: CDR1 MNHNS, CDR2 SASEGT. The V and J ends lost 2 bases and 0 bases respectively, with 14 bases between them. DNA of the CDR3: TGTGCCAGCAGTGAAAATCTGGGACTAACCTCTGGAAACACCATATATTTT. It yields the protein CASSENLGLTSGNTIYF.

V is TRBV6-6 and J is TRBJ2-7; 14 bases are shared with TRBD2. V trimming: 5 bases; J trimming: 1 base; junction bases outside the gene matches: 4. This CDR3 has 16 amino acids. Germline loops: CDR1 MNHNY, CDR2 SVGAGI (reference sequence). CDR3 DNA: TGTGCCAGCAGTCGAGGACTAGCGGGAGGATCCTACGAGCAGTACTTC. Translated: CASSRGLAGGSYEQYF.

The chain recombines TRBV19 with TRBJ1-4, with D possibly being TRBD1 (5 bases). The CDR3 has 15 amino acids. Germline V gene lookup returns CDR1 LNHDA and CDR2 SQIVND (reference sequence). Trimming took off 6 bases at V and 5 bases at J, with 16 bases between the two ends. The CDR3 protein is CASRAAGGRNEKLFF. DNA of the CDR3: TGTGCCAGTAGGGCCGCCGGGGGAAGGAATGAAAAACTGTTTTTT.

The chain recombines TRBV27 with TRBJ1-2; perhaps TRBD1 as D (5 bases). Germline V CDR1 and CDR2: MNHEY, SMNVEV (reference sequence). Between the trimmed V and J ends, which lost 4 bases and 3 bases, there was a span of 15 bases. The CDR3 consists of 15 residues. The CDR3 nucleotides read TGTGCCAGCAGTTCTTGGGCAGGGACGGACTATGGCTACACCTTC. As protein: CASSSWAGTDYGYTF.